The entry below gives a single T cell receptor beta chain sequence along with its context. With a much larger clone just one base away, this may be a read error. The data were taken from a study of tumor and adjacent non-tumor tissue in lung cancer. On the study more broadly: Patients were aged roughly 30 to 76, roughly 9 men and about five women, stage I to III.

The library came from three nested PCR rounds adapted from ARM-PCR protocols. TCRdb independently ran MiXCR on the multiplex PCR reads; one entry per CDR3 protein. The table lists 40,000 to 55,000 distinct CDR3 sequences, just under 75% of them singletons. This sample's RNA came from whole unsorted tissue. More than 3 cm separated this lung sample from the edge of the tumor. Donors were chemotherapy-naive, newly diagnosed lung cancer surgical patients in China, August–late 2014. This CDR3 has 13 residues. CDR1 and CDR2 (germline): GTSNPN, SVGIG (reference sequence). J is TRBJ2-5 and V is TRBV30; unclear D gene. The sample taken for sequencing was distant non-tumor lung tissue. This TCR derives from a woman aged 60-75 years with non-small cell lung cancer. CDR3 amino acids: CARSVSWGETQYF. For the CDR3, the DNA is TGTGCCCGGAGTGTAAGCTGGGGAGAGACCCAGTACTTC.